The source of this T cell receptor (beta chain) is a study of siplizumab effects on memory and regulatory T cells. Per sample, the assay covered some 10^5 TCR templates. The protocol was immunoSEQ multiplex PCR, while the TCRdb copy is restricted to in-frame clones and leaves out a portion. The sample holds about 100,000 clones; around 94% are singletons and the top ten take 1% to 1.5%. Trimming left V 9 bases short and J 6 bases short, with 18 bases between. From germline, CDR1 is MNHEY and CDR2 SVGAGI. The CDR3 has 15 amino acids. The receptor comes from a human donor in good health. Sequences were obtained from non-Treg CD4+ T cells sorted from blood. The V and J genes are TRBV6-5 and TRBJ1-6, with D perhaps matching TRBD1 (6 bases). The chain's CDR3 is CASSSRRQVNSPLHF. The CDR3 bases are TGTGCCAGTAGCTCCCGACGACAGGTTAATTCACCCCTCCACTTT.